Below are 32 T cell receptor beta chains sequenced from a single sample in a study of T cells after yellow fever vaccination. A single record per CDR3 protein comes from TCRdb applying MiXCR to the 5' RACE reads. The table has 200,000 to 300,000 distinct CDR3 sequences, 6.5% to 7.5% seen once. The sample was CD4+ T cells sorted from PBMCs, taken on the day of the yellow fever booster vaccination. These receptors came from a man aged 25-45 years who received the YFV17D yellow fever vaccine.

This clonotype has a count of ten or more. The chain couples TRBV20-1 to TRBJ2-3; 7 bases are shared with TRBD1. The CDR3 extends over 14 amino acids. J gave up 3 bases and V 2 bases, and 5 bases lay outside the gene matches. From germline, CDR1 is DFQATT and CDR2 SNEGSKA (reference sequence). CDR3 residues: CSARQGVGTDTQYF. In DNA, the CDR3 is TGCAGTGCTAGACAGGGGGTAGGAACAGATACGCAGTATTTT.

The table lists this clonotype with many counts. The chain uses TRBV20-1 and TRBJ1-1, with 8 bases fitting TRBD1. Germline-derived CDR1 and CDR2 are DFQATT and SNEGSKA (reference sequence). The CDR3 has 16 residues. V lost 6 bases and J lost 3; bases outside the gene matches: 15. CDR3 sequence reads: CSARDRFVGGDTEAFF. For the CDR3, the DNA is TGCAGTGCGAGGGACAGGTTCGTGGGTGGGGACACTGAAGCTTTCTTT.

This clonotype has a count of ten or more. J is TRBJ2-4 and V is TRBV29-1; D may be TRBD1 (5 bases). The CDR3 spans 17 residues. Germline-derived CDR1 and CDR2 are SQVTM and ANQGSEA. Trimming stripped 7 bases from V and 0 bases from J, with 22 bases between. The CDR3 region has the DNA TGCAGCGCCACCTCCCAGGGAACAACAATAGCCAAAAACATTCAGTACTTC. Translating gives CSATSQGTTIAKNIQYF.

This clonotype was observed at least ten times. This chain links TRBV20-1 with TRBJ1-5; no firm D call. Trimming took 2 bases from V and 0 from J, leaving 8 bases between them. Germline V lookup: CDR1 DFQATT, CDR2 SNEGSKA (reference sequence). There are 14 residues in the CDR3. CDR3 DNA sequence: TGCAGTGCTAGACCAGCCTATAGCAATCAGCCCCAGCATTTT. It translates to CSARPAYSNQPQHF.

The V call is TRBV5-5, the J call TRBJ2-2, with D perhaps assigned TRBD1 or TRBD2 (6 bases each). V was clipped by 1 base and J by 5 bases, with 9 bases between them. Germline V gives CDR1 SGHKS, CDR2 YYEKEE (reference sequence). The length of the CDR3 is 14 residues. For the CDR3, the DNA is TGTGCCAGCAGCTTGACAGGGAGGACCGGGGAGCTGTTTTTT. Translated: CASSLTGRTGELFF.

This clonotype occurred many times. This chain uses TRBV4-2 with TRBJ1-1; 8 nucleotides line up with TRBD1. Germline loops: CDR1 LGHNA, CDR2 YNFKEQ. The CDR3 spans 14 residues. The J segment lost 4 bases and the V segment lost 4 bases, leaving 5 bases of the junction unmatched. CDR3 DNA sequence: TGTGCCAGCAGCCCCGACAGGGGATCCACTGAAGCTTTCTTT. This sequence encodes CASSPDRGSTEAFF.

The chain employs TRBV9 and TRBJ2-2; no reliable D call. Trimming took off 3 bases at V and 0 bases at J, with 9 bases between the two ends. Germline V gives CDR1 SGDLS, CDR2 YYNGEE. The CDR3 extends over 15 amino acids. The CDR3 DNA is TGTGCCAGCAGCGCGGGTAGTGCGAACACCGGGGAGCTGTTTTTT. This translates into CASSAGSANTGELFF.

The chain links TRBV5-1 to TRBJ2-2; 7 bases agree with TRBD2. Losses at the gene ends were 6 bases for V and 0 bases for J; bases not matched to a gene: 11. The germline CDR1 and CDR2 sequences are SGHRS and YFSETQ. The CDR3 totals 17 residues. CDR3 protein: CASKPRVGGTNTGELFF. CDR3 bases: TGCGCCAGCAAACCCAGAGTGGGAGGGACGAACACCGGGGAGCTGTTTTTT.

The sample holds many counts of this clonotype. The rearrangement links TRBV10-1 to TRBJ2-1; TRBD1 matches at 8 bases. V was clipped by 5 bases and J by 9 bases; unmatched bases: 6. Germline V gene lookup returns CDR1 WNHNN and CDR2 SYGVQD (reference sequence). The CDR3 covers 13 residues. The CDR3 is CASSKPTGGEQFF. CDR3 in DNA: TGCGCCAGCAGTAAGCCCACAGGGGGTGAGCAGTTCTTC.

This clonotype was detected many times. J is TRBJ2-1 and V is TRBV24-1; TRBD2 aligns across 9 bases. This CDR3 spans 16 amino acids. V was clipped by 2 bases and J by 4 bases; unmatched bases: 5. CDR1 is KGHDR and CDR2 is SFDVKD in the germline V gene. The CDR3 here is CATSDSFSGSYNEQFF. In nucleotides, the CDR3 is TGTGCCACCAGTGATTCTTTTAGCGGGAGTTACAATGAGCAGTTCTTC.

This clonotype has a single count. Possible read error: a much larger clone is one base away. This chain links TRBV20-1 with TRBJ1-1; no reliable D call. The CDR3 consists of 12 residues. CDR1 is DFQATT, CDR2 SNEGSKA, per germline (reference sequence). Trimming removed 4 bases at V and 5 bases at J, with 11 bases between. In DNA form, the CDR3 reads TGCAGTGCTACAGGTCTCAGTACTGAAGCTTTCTTT. It codes for CSATGLSTEAFF.

The genes are TRBV5-1 and TRBJ1-2; 9 positions agree with TRBD1. Germline CDR1 reads SGHRS; CDR2 reads YFSETQ. This CDR3 comprises 14 residues. The junction had 5 bases not matched to a gene; V was cut back by 4 bases and J by 4 bases. The CDR3 here is CASSAGTGSYGYTF. The CDR3, as DNA: TGCGCCAGCAGCGCGGGGACAGGGTCCTATGGCTACACCTTC.

This clonotype was picked up many times. This chain uses TRBV12-3 or TRBV12-4 with TRBJ2-2, with D uncertain. The CDR3 contains 13 residues. V lost 3 bases to trimming and J lost 6 bases, with 8 bases between them. CDR3 in amino acids: CASSFFVSGELFF. The DNA for the CDR3 is TGTGCCAGCAGTTTCTTCGTGTCCGGGGAGCTGTTTTTT.

The rearrangement links TRBV7-2 to TRBJ2-1; possibly TRBD2 for D (6 bases). The V end was cut by 5 bases, the J end by 4 bases, with 21 bases between. The CDR3 contains 17 residues. Germline-derived CDR1 and CDR2 are SGHTA and FQGNSA. The CDR3 protein is CASSPRWGEAVYNEQFF. CDR3 nucleotides: TGTGCCAGCAGCCCTAGGTGGGGGGAGGCGGTGTACAATGAGCAGTTCTTC.

The chain recombines TRBV11-2 with TRBJ2-7; unclear D gene. Germline CDR1 reads SGHAT; CDR2 reads FQNNGV. There are 17 residues in the CDR3. Trimming took 7 bases from V and 2 from J, leaving 24 bases between them. The CDR3 protein is CASKPAAPGWEAYEQYF. The DNA of the CDR3 is TGTGCCAGCAAGCCAGCAGCCCCCGGGTGGGAAGCCTACGAGCAGTACTTC.

There are a few counts of this clonotype. This chain uses TRBV12-3 or TRBV12-4 with TRBJ2-3; 7 bases agree with TRBD1. The CDR3 contains 13 residues. Trimming cost V 6 bases and J 6 bases; bases outside gene matches: 6. CDR3 nucleotides: TGTGCCAGCAGACCCACAGGGGCCGATACGCAGTATTTT. Translation gives CASRPTGADTQYF.

The table lists this clonotype with a few counts. The rearrangement joins TRBV6-5 to TRBJ2-7; D gene uncertain. The CDR3 contains 12 residues. V was pared by 8 bases and J by 2 bases, with 10 bases between. Germline V gene data show CDR1 as MNHEY and CDR2 as SVGAGI. The CDR3: CASQGSTYEQYF. CDR3 bases: TGTGCCAGCCAAGGCAGTACCTACGAGCAGTACTTC.

This clonotype was counted many times. The rearrangement links TRBV6-6 to TRBJ1-1, with 8 bases matching TRBD1. Per germline, CDR1 MNHNY and CDR2 SVGAGI (reference sequence). With V trimmed by 2 bases and J by 11 bases, 7 bases remained unmatched. There are 13 residues in the CDR3. CDR3 DNA sequence: TGTGCCAGCAGTTACGGTCAGGGGGCTAGGGCTTTCTTT. Its translation is CASSYGQGARAFF.

This rearrangement joins TRBV24-1 to TRBJ1-1; D call uncertain. Germline CDR1 and CDR2: KGHDR and SFDVKD. Trimming cost V 2 bases and J 8 bases, with 11 bases left between them. The CDR3 runs 13 residues. The CDR3 region has the DNA TGTGCCACCAGTGATTCCGATAAGCTGGAAGCTTTCTTT. This translates into CATSDSDKLEAFF.

The chain carries TRBV20-1 and TRBJ2-1; 13 nucleotides agree with TRBD2. Germline lookup yields CDR1 DFQATT and CDR2 SNEGSKA (reference sequence). V was clipped by 6 bases and J by 6 bases; unmatched bases: 5. CDR3 size: 14 residues. The CDR3 region is CSATGLAGSNEQFF. In nucleotides, the CDR3 is TGCAGTGCCACGGGACTAGCGGGGTCCAATGAGCAGTTCTTC.

The chain combines TRBV5-6 with TRBJ2-7; 11 bases align to TRBD1. The trim removed 4 bases at V and 4 bases at J, leaving 10 bases unmatched. The CDR3 is 16 amino acids. Germline V CDR1 and CDR2: SGHDT, YYEEEE. The CDR3 DNA reads as TGTGCCAGCAGCACCGTTGGGACAGGGGGGGCGTACGAGCAGTACTTC. Protein sequence: CASSTVGTGGAYEQYF. The whole variable domain, remainder taken from reference TRBV5-6 and TRBJ2-7, is DAGVTQSPTHLIKTRGQQVTLRCSPKSGHDTVSWYQQALGQGPQFIFQYYEEEERQRGNFPDRFSGHQFPNYSSELNVNALLLGDSALYLCASSTVGTGGAYEQYFGPGTRLTVT.

This clonotype came up many times. The chain carries TRBV5-1 and TRBJ2-2; the match to TRBD2 covers 9 bases. The V gene end was trimmed by 4 bases and the J gene end by 0 bases; junction bases not matched to a gene: 4. The CDR3 is 16 residues long. Looked up from germline, CDR1 is SGHRS and CDR2 is YFSETQ. This chain's CDR3 is CASSRTSGPNTGELFF. The DNA of the CDR3 is TGCGCCAGCAGCCGAACTAGCGGGCCGAACACCGGGGAGCTGTTTTTT.

This clonotype was seen at least ten times. The CDR3 protein is CASTRSENTDTQYF. The DNA of the CDR3 is TGTGCCAGCACCCGGAGCGAGAACACAGATACGCAGTATTTT. The J gene is TRBJ2-3, the V gene TRBV12-3 or TRBV12-4; D is unclear. V lost 7 bases and J 2 bases, leaving 13 bases between the germline ends. The CDR3 covers 14 residues.

There are a few counts of this clonotype. This sequence joins TRBV14 and TRBJ1-4; D is ambiguous. Germline V gene sequence: CDR1 SGHDN, CDR2 FVKESK. This CDR3 has 18 residues. V was clipped by 0 bases and J by 1 base, with 15 bases between them. CDR3 coding DNA: TGTGCCAGCAGCCAAGATCTGCGGATGAAGGGAACTAATGAAAAACTGTTTTTT. This sequence encodes CASSQDLRMKGTNEKLFF.

This clonotype was observed a handful of times. The rearrangement joins TRBV6-2 or TRBV6-3 to TRBJ2-1; D assignment may be TRBD1 or TRBD2 (5 bases each). With 2 bases removed from V and 10 bases from J, the gap between germline ends came to 12 bases. The CDR3 spans 13 residues. Germline CDR1 MNHEY, CDR2 SVGEGT. The CDR3 is CASSYGDAAEQFF. The CDR3 region has the DNA TGTGCCAGCAGTTACGGGGACGCGGCGGAGCAGTTCTTC.

In its sample, this clonotype was seen many times. V and J are TRBV5-1 and TRBJ2-1; no clear D gene. Germline V gene data show CDR1 as SGHRS and CDR2 as YFSETQ. There are 14 residues in the CDR3. V was cut by 4 bases and J by 7 bases, with 15 bases left in between. The CDR3 sequence: CASSVTGPSNEQFF. The CDR3 bases are TGCGCCAGCAGCGTGACCGGGCCCTCAAATGAGCAGTTCTTC.

The chain has TRBV6-4 and TRBJ2-3; no reliable D call. V gave up 2 bases and J gave up 4 bases, with 7 bases separating them. Germline CDR1 is MRHNA and CDR2 is SNTAGT. CDR3 length: 13 residues. The CDR3 region is CASSDTIADTQYF. In DNA form, the CDR3 reads TGTGCCAGCAGTGACACCATAGCAGATACGCAGTATTTT.

This clonotype was recorded a few times. The genes are TRBV14 and TRBJ2-3; D is uncertain. V lost 1 base, J lost 9 bases, and 8 bases lay in between. The CDR3 sequence is 12 residues long. From germline, CDR1 is SGHDN and CDR2 FVKESK. The CDR3 bases are TGTGCCAGCAGCCAAGGGACCCCCACGCAGTATTTT. It specifies CASSQGTPTQYF.

This clonotype has more than one count but fewer than ten. J is TRBJ2-3 and V is TRBV6-1, with D possibly matching TRBD2 (6 bases). Per the germline V gene, CDR1 is MNHNS and CDR2 is SASEGT. The CDR3 runs 12 residues. V shed 3 bases and J shed 8 bases, with 9 bases lying between them. The CDR3 sequence is CASSEEGVTQYF. The CDR3 nucleotides read TGTGCCAGCAGTGAGGAGGGAGTTACGCAGTATTTT.

This clonotype was observed at least ten times. The chain links TRBV5-6 to TRBJ1-1; possible D gene TRBD1, 5 bases. With 2 bases removed from V and 3 bases from J, the gap between germline ends came to 14 bases. This CDR3 contains 15 residues. In germline, CDR1 is SGHDT, CDR2 YYEEEE. The CDR3 spells CASSLRGGKDTEAFF. CDR3 in DNA: TGTGCCAGCAGCTTACGGGGCGGGAAGGACACTGAAGCTTTCTTT.

The rearrangement joins TRBV2 to TRBJ2-1; tentative D call: TRBD2 (5 bases). Germline lookup yields CDR1 SNHLY and CDR2 FYNNEI. CDR3 length: 13 amino acids. V was pared by 10 bases and J by 2 bases, with 12 bases between. CDR3: CATTRQAYNEQFF. The CDR3 region has the DNA TGTGCCACCACTAGGCAGGCCTACAATGAGCAGTTCTTC.

The sample holds many counts of this clonotype. V gene TRBV12-3 or TRBV12-4 combines with J gene TRBJ1-5; D unclear. There are 12 residues in the CDR3. Trimming took 5 bases from V and 5 from J, leaving 7 bases between them. The CDR3 bases are TGTGCCAGCAGTCGCCTAGATCAGCCCCAGCATTTT. It yields the protein CASSRLDQPQHF.